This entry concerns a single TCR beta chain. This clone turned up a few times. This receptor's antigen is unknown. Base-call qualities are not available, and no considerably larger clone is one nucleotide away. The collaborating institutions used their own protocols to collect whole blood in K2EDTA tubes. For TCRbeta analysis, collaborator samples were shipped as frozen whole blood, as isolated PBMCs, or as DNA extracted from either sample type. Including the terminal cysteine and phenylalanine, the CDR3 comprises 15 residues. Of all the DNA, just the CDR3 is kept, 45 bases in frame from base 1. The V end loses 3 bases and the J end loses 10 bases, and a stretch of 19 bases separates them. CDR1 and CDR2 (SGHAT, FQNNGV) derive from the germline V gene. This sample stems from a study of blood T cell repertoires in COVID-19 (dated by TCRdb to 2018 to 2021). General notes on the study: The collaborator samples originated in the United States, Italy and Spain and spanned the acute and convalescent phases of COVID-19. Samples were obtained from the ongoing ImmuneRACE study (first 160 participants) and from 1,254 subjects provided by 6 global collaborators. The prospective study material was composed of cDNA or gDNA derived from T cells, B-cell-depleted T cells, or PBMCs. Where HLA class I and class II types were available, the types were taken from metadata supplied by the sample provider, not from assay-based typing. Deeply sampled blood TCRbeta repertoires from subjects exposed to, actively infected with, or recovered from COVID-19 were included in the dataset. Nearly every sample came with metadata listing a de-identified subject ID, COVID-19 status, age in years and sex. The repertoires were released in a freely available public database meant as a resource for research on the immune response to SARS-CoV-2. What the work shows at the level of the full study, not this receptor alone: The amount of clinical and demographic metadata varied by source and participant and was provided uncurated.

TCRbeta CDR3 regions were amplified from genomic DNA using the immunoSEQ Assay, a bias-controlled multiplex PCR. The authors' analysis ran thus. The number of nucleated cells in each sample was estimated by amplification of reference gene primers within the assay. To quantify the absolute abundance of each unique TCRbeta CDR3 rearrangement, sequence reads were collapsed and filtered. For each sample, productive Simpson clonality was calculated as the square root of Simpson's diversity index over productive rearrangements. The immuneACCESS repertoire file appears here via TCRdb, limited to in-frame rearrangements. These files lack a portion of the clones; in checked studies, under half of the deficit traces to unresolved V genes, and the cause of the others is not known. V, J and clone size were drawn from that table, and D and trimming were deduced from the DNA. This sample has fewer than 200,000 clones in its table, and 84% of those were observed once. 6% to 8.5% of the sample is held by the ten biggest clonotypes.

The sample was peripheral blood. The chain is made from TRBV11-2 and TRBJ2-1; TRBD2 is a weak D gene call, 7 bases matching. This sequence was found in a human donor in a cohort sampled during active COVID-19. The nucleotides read TGTGCCAGCAGCTTTCCTTTTGGTCGGGGGGCCGAGCAGTTCTTC. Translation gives CASSFPFGRGAEQFF. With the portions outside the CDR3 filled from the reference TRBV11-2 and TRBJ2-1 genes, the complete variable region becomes EAGVAQSPRYKIIEKRQSVAFWCNPISGHATLYWYQQILGQGPKLLIQFQNNGVVDDSQLPKDRFSAERLKGVDSTLKIQPAKLEDSAVYLCASSFPFGRGAEQFFGPGTRLTVL.